These 20 T cell receptor beta chains originate from one sample sequenced in a study of blood T cell repertoires in COVID-19. Repertoires were generated with immunoSEQ multiplex PCR, while TCRdb's copy carries only in-frame clones and drops some. Here the sample spans around 86,000 clones, 83% being singletons. Sequencing input: peripheral blood. The receptor source for this set is a woman aged 80 or over with acute or convalescent COVID-19.

This chain links TRBV7-2 with TRBJ1-1, with TRBD1 matching 8 bases. The CDR3 sequence is 14 residues long. The germline CDR1 and CDR2 sequences are SGHTA and FQGNSA. J gave up 4 bases and V 3 bases, and 4 bases lay outside the gene matches. The CDR3 protein is CASSFGQGGTEAFF. The CDR3 coding sequence is TGTGCCAGCAGCTTCGGACAGGGCGGCACTGAAGCTTTCTTT. Complete variable domain (other parts from reference TRBV7-2 and TRBJ1-1): GAGVSQSPSNKVTEKGKDVELRCDPISGHTALYWYRQSLGQGLEFLIYFQGNSAPDKSGLPSDRFSAERTGGSVSTLTIQRTQQEDSAVYLCASSFGQGGTEAFFGQGTRLTVV.

The V gene is TRBV7-6, the J gene TRBJ2-7; 10 nucleotides align to TRBD2. Trimming at V came to 5 bases and at J to 1 base, leaving 5 bases not matched to a gene. This CDR3 has 15 residues. The germline gives CDR1 SGHVS, CDR2 FNYEAQ. CDR3 DNA sequence: TGTGCCAGCAGCGGGTTAGCGGGAGGTTCCTACGAGCAGTACTTC. Its translation: CASSGLAGGSYEQYF.

V gene TRBV2 combines with J gene TRBJ2-3, with TRBD2 as a possible D gene (5 bases). This CDR3 contains 15 residues. V shed 4 bases and J shed 0 bases, with 11 bases lying between them. Germline V gives CDR1 SNHLY, CDR2 FYNNEI. The CDR3 loop reads CASSADSFSTDTQYF. The CDR3 DNA sequence: TGTGCCAGCAGTGCGGACTCTTTTAGCACAGATACGCAGTATTTT.

The gene calls are TRBV7-9 and TRBJ1-6; 7 nucleotides line up with TRBD1. The CDR3 has 17 amino acids. V dropped 4 bases and J dropped 7; count of bases not matched to a gene: 13. Per the germline V gene, CDR1 is SEHNR and CDR2 is FQNEAQ (reference sequence). The DNA for the CDR3 is TGTGCCAGCAGCTCCCCCTCCGGACAGGCTAAGAATTCACCCCTCCACTTT. It is translated as CASSSPSGQAKNSPLHF. The full variable domain, with the rest looked up from reference TRBV7-9 and TRBJ1-6, is DTGVSQNPRHKITKRGQNVTFRCDPISEHNRLYWYRQTLGQGPEFLTYFQNEAQLEKSRLLSDRFSAERPKGSFSTLEIQRTEQGDSAMYLCASSSPSGQAKNSPLHFGNGTRLTVT.

This clone occurred a few times. The chain recombines TRBV7-8 with TRBJ1-1; D is unclear. The germline V gene has CDR1 SGHVS and CDR2 FQNEAQ. There are 14 residues in the CDR3. Trimming took off 2 bases at V and 3 bases at J, with 10 bases between the two ends. The CDR3 region is CASSLLGVDTEAFF. In DNA, the CDR3 is TGTGCCAGCAGCTTATTGGGCGTCGACACTGAAGCTTTCTTT.

J is TRBJ2-3 and V is TRBV5-8, with D perhaps TRBD2 (5 bases). Germline assignment: CDR1 SGHTS and CDR2 YDEGEE. The CDR3 is 16 residues long. V was pared by 2 bases and J by 4 bases, with 17 bases between. CDR3 bases: TGTGCCAGCAGCTTCGAGGGTAGGGCCGATTCAGATACGCAGTATTTT. Its protein product is CASSFEGRADSDTQYF.

V gene TRBV5-5 combines with J gene TRBJ1-6, with D perhaps TRBD1 (5 bases). Trimming stripped 1 base from V and 7 bases from J, with 12 bases between. This CDR3 has 15 amino acids. In germline, CDR1 is SGHKS, CDR2 YYEKEE (reference sequence). The CDR3 region is CASSLKAGKNSPLHF. The CDR3 DNA reads as TGTGCCAGCAGCTTGAAGGCAGGGAAGAATTCACCCCTCCACTTT.

The chain combines TRBV6-2 or TRBV6-3 with TRBJ1-2; 9 nucleotides align to TRBD1. Germline lookup yields CDR1 MNHEY and CDR2 SVGEGT. V lost 2 bases and J lost 3; bases outside the gene matches: 4. The CDR3 runs to 15 residues. The CDR3 here is CASSYKTGGDYGYTF. The CDR3 region has the DNA TGTGCCAGCAGTTACAAGACAGGGGGAGACTATGGCTACACCTTC.

The gene calls are TRBV28 and TRBJ2-1, with 16 bases that match TRBD2. The junction had 8 bases not matched to a gene; V was cut back by 6 bases and J by 6 bases. CDR1 is MDHEN and CDR2 is SYDVKM in the germline V gene. The CDR3 is 17 amino acids. CDR3 DNA sequence: TGTGCCAGCAGCTCGGGACTAGCGGGAGGGCCCCTCAATGAGCAGTTCTTC. This encodes CASSSGLAGGPLNEQFF.

This sequence joins TRBV19 and TRBJ1-1; D unclear. Trimming removed 2 bases at V and 0 bases at J, with 4 bases between. The germline gives CDR1 LNHDA, CDR2 SQIVND (reference sequence). The CDR3 totals 13 residues. In DNA, the CDR3 is TGTGCCAGTAGTATACAATTGAACACTGAAGCTTTCTTT. Translated: CASSIQLNTEAFF.

Remarks on this clone: Germline is not matched at one junction end, which may reflect a read error. The CDR3 DNA sequence: TGTGCTAGCAGCCCCCTCCTAGCGGGAACGGGGGAGCAGTACTTC. Translating gives CASSPLLAGTGEQYF. The gene calls are TRBV7-7 and TRBJ2-7; the match to TRBD2 covers 9 bases. Germline V gene sequence: CDR1 SSHAT, CDR2 FNYEAQ (reference sequence). The CDR3 is made up of 15 amino acids.

This sequence joins TRBV5-1 and TRBJ2-1; no reliable D call. CDR1 and CDR2 from the germline V gene are SGHRS and YFSETQ. The CDR3 extends over 13 amino acids. Deletions cut 0 bases from V and 6 bases from J, with 7 bases between. CDR3 DNA sequence: TGCGCCAGCAGCTTGGCAACGGGCAATGAGCAGTTCTTC. Translated, it gives CASSLATGNEQFF.

The chain combines TRBV5-4 with TRBJ2-6, with 7 positions matching TRBD1. There are 19 residues in the CDR3. V was clipped by 4 bases and J by 0 bases; unmatched bases: 13. Germline CDR1 is SGHNT and CDR2 is YYREEE (reference sequence). CDR3 sequence: CASSRGTGQAYSGANVLTF. The CDR3 DNA reads TGTGCCAGCAGCCGGGGTACCGGACAGGCCTACTCTGGGGCCAACGTCCTGACTTTC.

The chain is built from TRBV4-1 and TRBJ1-2; D gene uncertain. Germline V gives CDR1 MGHRA, CDR2 YSYEKL. The CDR3 totals 14 residues. Trimming removed 1 base from V and 0 bases from J, with 6 bases in between. The CDR3 nucleotides are TGCGCCAGCAGCCAAGGACGGGCTAACTATGGCTACACCTTC. Encoded protein: CASSQGRANYGYTF.

This chain links TRBV27 with TRBJ1-1, with 7 bases fitting TRBD1. Trimming cost V 5 bases and J 2 bases; bases outside gene matches: 5. The CDR3 is made up of 14 amino acids. The germline gives CDR1 MNHEY, CDR2 SMNVEV (reference sequence). For the CDR3, the DNA is TGTGCCAGCAGTACCCGACAGGGAAACACTGAAGCTTTCTTT. Encoded protein: CASSTRQGNTEAFF.

The genes are TRBV6-1 and TRBJ1-1; D is perhaps TRBD1 (5 bases). V lost 3 bases and J lost 1, with 12 bases in between. The germline CDR1 and CDR2 sequences are MNHNS and SASEGT. The CDR3 contains 15 residues. The CDR3 here is CASSDRQTWNTEAFF. CDR3 DNA sequence: TGTGCCAGCAGTGACAGACAGACGTGGAACACTGAAGCTTTCTTT.

This clone has more than one count but fewer than ten. The chain couples TRBV24-1 to TRBJ2-1, with TRBD2 matching 15 bases. Germline V gene lookup returns CDR1 KGHDR and CDR2 SFDVKD. V lost 3 bases and J lost 8; bases outside the gene matches: 19. This CDR3 region has 21 residues. The CDR3 spells CATSDPPGQQGLAGGRDEQFF. The CDR3 DNA reads TGTGCCACCAGTGATCCTCCGGGACAGCAGGGACTAGCGGGAGGCCGCGATGAGCAGTTCTTC.

V and J are TRBV10-1 and TRBJ2-1, with 14 bases identical to TRBD2. The CDR3 has 15 residues. Looked up from germline, CDR1 is WNHNN and CDR2 is SYGVQD (reference sequence). The ends lost 6 bases at V and 8 bases at J; junction bases unmatched: 6. The CDR3: CASRRLAGGPDEQFF. Here the CDR3 DNA reads TGCGCCAGCAGAAGACTAGCGGGAGGGCCGGATGAGCAGTTCTTC.

The chain uses TRBV5-4 and TRBJ2-7, with 7 nucleotides matching TRBD2. In germline, CDR1 is SGHNT, CDR2 YYREEE (reference sequence). The CDR3 is 14 amino acids. V trimming: 4 bases; J trimming: 2 bases; junction bases outside the gene matches: 6. In DNA form, the CDR3 reads TGTGCCAGCAGCCTGTTCGGGAGGACCTACGAGCAGTACTTC. Residues: CASSLFGRTYEQYF.

This clone was seen more than once but under ten times. The J gene is TRBJ2-7, the V gene TRBV7-8, with a weak D call TRBD2 (5 bases). The V and J ends lost 5 bases and 1 base respectively, with 24 bases between them. CDR3 length equals 18 residues. CDR1 and CDR2 from the germline V gene are SGHVS and FQNEAQ. CDR3 amino acids: CASSLTYPTGLTSYEQYF. The CDR3 nucleotides read TGTGCCAGCAGCCTCACATACCCGACTGGACTGACGTCCTACGAGCAGTACTTC. The whole variable domain, remainder taken from reference TRBV7-8 and TRBJ2-7, is GAGVSQSPRYKVAKRGQDVALRCDPISGHVSLFWYQQALGQGPEFLTYFQNEAQLDKSGLPSDRFFAERPEGSVSTLKIQRTQQEDSAVYLCASSLTYPTGLTSYEQYFGPGTRLTVT.